The 31 T cell receptor beta chains given below trace back to one sample, sequenced in a study of T cell repertoires in cytomegalovirus infection. One entry per CDR3 protein, called by TCRdb with MiXCR from the reads. This table holds approximately 910,000 distinct CDR3 sequences, 25% to 40% found once. No antigen has been identified for these receptors. The sample was cultured CD8+ T cells from PBMCs, taken from culture after CMV antigen stimulation. The receptors originated from a human donor in good health (CMV status not recorded). Some clones in this sample may be carry-over from other donors' samples.

This clonotype has more than one count but fewer than ten. V usage is TRBV11-2 and J usage is TRBJ2-1, with 9 nucleotides matching TRBD2. This CDR3 has 17 residues. Germline trimming cut 1 base from V and 7 bases from J; bases unmatched to any gene: 11. Germline loops: CDR1 SGHAT, CDR2 FQNNGV. The CDR3 region is CASSLAPAGGAWNEQFF. As DNA, the CDR3 is TGTGCCAGCAGCTTAGCTCCGGCGGGGGGGGCATGGAATGAGCAGTTCTTC. The full variable domain, completed using reference TRBV11-2 and TRBJ2-1, is EAGVAQSPRYKIIEKRQSVAFWCNPISGHATLYWYQQILGQGPKLLIQFQNNGVVDDSQLPKDRFSAERLKGVDSTLKIQPAKLEDSAVYLCASSLAPAGGAWNEQFFGPGTRLTVL.

The chain uses TRBV12-3 or TRBV12-4 and TRBJ1-1; D unresolved. This CDR3 has 10 amino acids. Trimming took 10 bases from V and 7 from J, leaving 10 bases between them. The CDR3 protein is CANRFGEAFF. DNA of the CDR3: TGTGCCAACCGCTTCGGTGAAGCTTTCTTT.

The chain joins TRBV28 to TRBJ2-1; D is undetermined. The germline V gene has CDR1 MDHEN and CDR2 SYDVKM. Trimming left V 3 bases short and J 0 bases short, with 12 bases between. The CDR3 is made up of 16 amino acids. DNA of the CDR3: TGTGCCAGCAGTTTCCCGCAATGGAGCTCCTACAATGAGCAGTTCTTC. This translates into CASSFPQWSSYNEQFF.

This clonotype was seen many times. The chain has TRBV7-2 and TRBJ2-5, with TRBD2 as a possible D gene (6 bases). The germline CDR1 and CDR2 sequences are SGHTA and FQGNSA. CDR3 length equals 16 residues. V lost 1 base to trimming and J lost 4 bases, with 16 bases between them. The CDR3 DNA follows: TGTGCCAGCAGCTTAGTCCCGGGCCTGGGAGGAGAGACCCAGTACTTC. Translated: CASSLVPGLGGETQYF. Variable domain in full (rest from reference TRBV7-2 and TRBJ2-5): GAGVSQSPSNKVTEKGKDVELRCDPISGHTALYWYRQSLGQGLEFLIYFQGNSAPDKSGLPSDRFSAERTGGSVSTLTIQRTQQEDSAVYLCASSLVPGLGGETQYFGPGTRLLVL.

The chain recombines TRBV11-2 with TRBJ2-6; tentative D call: TRBD2 (6 bases). This CDR3 has 21 amino acids. CDR1 SGHAT and CDR2 FQNNGV come from the germline V gene. The ends were cut back, 7 bases at V and 3 bases at J, with 31 bases in the middle. Here the CDR3 DNA reads TGTGCCAGCATCCTTCTGGTCCAGCAGGCGGGATCCTTAAGTGGGGCCAACGTCCTGACTTTC. This encodes CASILLVQQAGSLSGANVLTF. Complete variable domain (other parts from reference TRBV11-2 and TRBJ2-6): EAGVAQSPRYKIIEKRQSVAFWCNPISGHATLYWYQQILGQGPKLLIQFQNNGVVDDSQLPKDRFSAERLKGVDSTLKIQPAKLEDSAVYLCASILLVQQAGSLSGANVLTFGAGSRLTVL.

The CDR3 is CASSVVAGSGYTF. The CDR3 DNA follows: TGTGCCAGCAGCGTAGTGGCGGGCTCGGGCTACACCTTC. The chain has TRBV9 and TRBJ1-2; D is undetermined. Germline-derived CDR1 and CDR2 are SGDLS and YYNGEE. V was trimmed by 0 bases and J by 8 bases, leaving 11 bases between them. The CDR3 is 13 residues long.

The rearrangement uses TRBV10-3 and TRBJ2-2, with 13 bases fitting TRBD2. The CDR3 totals 19 residues. J lost 0 bases, V lost 4 bases, and 8 bases had no gene match. Germline CDR1 is ENHRY and CDR2 is SYGVKD. CDR3: CAISVLPGLAGSNTGELFF. CDR3 sequence (DNA): TGTGCCATCAGTGTACTCCCGGGACTAGCGGGGTCGAACACCGGGGAGCTGTTTTTT.

This clonotype was observed at least ten times. The V call is TRBV7-2, the J call TRBJ2-1; D ambiguous. In germline, CDR1 is SGHTA, CDR2 FQGNSA. The CDR3 length is 16 residues. V was cut by 3 bases and J by 2 bases, with 14 bases left in between. The CDR3 spells CASSLGFVRPYNEQFF. In DNA, the CDR3 is TGTGCCAGCAGCTTGGGGTTCGTTCGCCCCTACAATGAGCAGTTCTTC.

V gene TRBV4-1 combines with J gene TRBJ1-3; possible D gene TRBD1, 6 bases. The germline CDR1 and CDR2 sequences are MGHRA and YSYEKL. This CDR3 is built from 23 residues. Trimming removed 0 bases at V and 0 bases at J, with 30 bases between. The CDR3: CASSQDIWAKVWDNWFSGNTIYF. As DNA, the CDR3 is TGCGCCAGCAGCCAAGACATTTGGGCTAAGGTATGGGACAACTGGTTCTCTGGAAACACCATATATTTT.

The chain employs TRBV6-2 or TRBV6-3 and TRBJ2-1, with 7 bases aligning to TRBD1. Germline lookup yields CDR1 MNHEY and CDR2 SVGEGT. CDR3 length: 15 amino acids. V lost 7 bases and J lost 2; bases outside the gene matches: 8. The CDR3 DNA follows: TGTGCCAGCATCAACCGACAGGGACCCTACAATGAGCAGTTCTTC. It translates to CASINRQGPYNEQFF.

The rearrangement joins TRBV5-4 to TRBJ2-5; D is perhaps TRBD1 (5 bases). Trimming shortened V by 10 bases and J by 3 bases, and 16 bases separated the two germline ends. CDR3 length equals 13 residues. Looked up from germline, CDR1 is SGHNT and CDR2 is YYREEE (reference sequence). This CDR3 is CAYRVKGKETQYF. The CDR3 nucleotides read TGTGCCTATAGGGTAAAGGGGAAAGAGACCCAGTACTTC.

This clonotype has a handful of counts. The chain links TRBV6-2 or TRBV6-3 to TRBJ1-2, with D unclear. The germline V gene has CDR1 MNHEY and CDR2 SVGEGT. Deletions cut 5 bases from V and 4 bases from J, with 11 bases between. This CDR3 comprises 13 residues. The CDR3 sequence: CASSSGNLYGYTF. The CDR3 DNA follows: TGTGCCAGCAGTAGCGGGAACCTCTATGGCTACACCTTC.

The sample holds a few counts of this clonotype. The rearrangement links TRBV15 to TRBJ2-1; perhaps TRBD2 as D (5 bases). Trimming left V 5 bases short and J 4 bases short, with 9 bases between. The germline gives CDR1 LNHNV, CDR2 YYDKDF (reference sequence). The CDR3 has 13 amino acids. CDR3 bases: TGTGCCACCAGCTCCCGGACTTACAATGAGCAGTTCTTC. This codes for CATSSRTYNEQFF. Using reference TRBV15 and TRBJ2-1 for the parts outside the CDR3, the full variable domain is DAMVIQNPRYQVTQFGKPVTLSCSQTLNHNVMYWYQQKSSQAPKLLFHYYDKDFNNEADTPDNFQSRRPNTSFCFLDIRSPGLGDTAMYLCATSSRTYNEQFFGPGTRLTVL.

The V and J genes are TRBV5-5 and TRBJ2-4; D unclear. The CDR3 runs 14 residues. With 0 bases removed from V and 6 bases from J, the gap between germline ends came to 10 bases. The germline gives CDR1 SGHKS, CDR2 YYEKEE (reference sequence). The CDR3 DNA sequence: TGTGCCAGCAGCTTGGACGCCCTGGGAAACATTCAGTACTTC. This encodes CASSLDALGNIQYF. The entire variable domain, with the rest obtained from reference TRBV5-5 and TRBJ2-4, is as follows: DAGVTQSPTHLIKTRGQQVTLRCSPISGHKSVSWYQQVLGQGPQFIFQYYEKEERGRGNFPDRFSARQFPNYSSELNVNALLLGDSALYLCASSLDALGNIQYFGAGTRLSVL.

This clonotype was seen only a few times. The chain recombines TRBV7-9 with TRBJ2-7; D is unresolved. The CDR3 is 14 residues long. V lost 3 bases, J lost 2 bases, and 11 bases lay in between. The germline gives CDR1 SEHNR, CDR2 FQNEAQ (reference sequence). DNA for the CDR3: TGTGCCAGCAGCTTTGGATCGAAACCCTACGAGCAGTACGTC. Its protein product is CASSFGSKPYEQYV.

This clonotype turned up a few times. The rearrangement joins TRBV19 to TRBJ1-2; the D is unclear. Germline V gene lookup returns CDR1 LNHDA and CDR2 SQIVND (reference sequence). CDR3 length: 13 residues. V lost 8 bases, J lost 3 bases, and 13 bases lay in between. The CDR3 bases are TGTGCCAGTCAAGACGGCTCTGACTATGGCTACACCTTC. It is translated as CASQDGSDYGYTF.

The chain joins TRBV4-3 to TRBJ2-1; D is perhaps TRBD2 (5 bases). Germline V lookup: CDR1 LGHNA, CDR2 YSLEER. The CDR3 has 14 residues. The V end lost 3 bases, the J end lost 3 bases, and 9 bases lay between the germline ends. CDR3 coding DNA: TGCGCCAGCAGCCATTTCCGGGACTACAATGAGCAGTTCTTC. This translates into CASSHFRDYNEQFF.

The V and J genes are TRBV5-1 and TRBJ2-3, with a tentative D call TRBD2 (6 bases). Germline V gives CDR1 SGHRS, CDR2 YFSETQ. V dropped 2 bases and J dropped 1 base, with 11 bases sitting between them. The CDR3 is made up of 15 amino acids. The CDR3 sequence: CASSFDGEGTDTQYF. CDR3 DNA sequence: TGCGCCAGCAGCTTTGACGGGGAGGGCACAGATACGCAGTATTTT. The full variable domain, with the rest looked up from reference TRBV5-1 and TRBJ2-3, is KAGVTQTPRYLIKTRGQQVTLSCSPISGHRSVSWYQQTPGQGLQFLFEYFSETQRNKGNFPGRFSGRQFSNSRSEMNVSTLELGDSALYLCASSFDGEGTDTQYFGPGTRLTVL.

This sequence joins TRBV6-1 and TRBJ2-3, with 7 bases that match TRBD2. The germline gives CDR1 MNHNS, CDR2 SASEGT. V lost 0 bases and J lost 0; bases outside the gene matches: 6. This CDR3 is 17 amino acids long. The DNA for the CDR3 is TGTGCCAGCAGTGAAGCGGGTAGCGGGCGTAGCACAGATACGCAGTATTTT. Amino acids: CASSEAGSGRSTDTQYF.

This clonotype was recorded at least ten times. The chain has TRBV7-6 and TRBJ1-2, with a tentative D call TRBD1 (6 bases). The V gene lost 4 bases and the J gene lost 5 bases, with 11 bases spanning the gap. Germline V gene lookup returns CDR1 SGHVS and CDR2 FNYEAQ. The CDR3 is 13 amino acids. CDR3 sequence (DNA): TGTGCCAGCAGCTCAGGGGATTCGTATGGCTACACCTTC. It yields the protein CASSSGDSYGYTF. The full variable domain, rest sourced from reference TRBV7-6 and TRBJ1-2, is GAGVSQSPRYKVTKRGQDVALRCDPISGHVSLYWYRQALGQGPEFLTYFNYEAQQDKSGLPNDRFSAERPEGSISTLTIQRTEQRDSAMYRCASSSGDSYGYTFGSGTRLTVV.

There are a few counts of this clonotype. V is TRBV12-5 and J is TRBJ1-1; possible D gene TRBD1, 6 bases. The V and J ends lost 3 bases and 6 bases respectively, with 20 bases between them. The CDR3 sequence is 16 residues long. Germline lookup yields CDR1 LGHNT and CDR2 FRNRAP. DNA for the CDR3: TGTGCTAGTGGTTTCCAACTGACAGGCTTGAGCGCTGAAGCTTTCTTT. It specifies CASGFQLTGLSAEAFF.

In its sample, this clonotype was seen a few times. V gene TRBV6-2 or TRBV6-3 combines with J gene TRBJ1-1; D gene unclear. The CDR3 is made up of 15 amino acids. The ends were cut back, 0 bases at V and 4 bases at J, with 12 bases in the middle. CDR1 MNHEY and CDR2 SVGEGT come from the germline V gene. The CDR3 bases are TGTGCCAGCAGTTACTCAGGCCACTCGGGCACTGAAGCTTTCTTT. This sequence encodes CASSYSGHSGTEAFF.

This clonotype appeared a few times. CDR3 bases: TGTGCCAGCAGCTTAGTACCCCCAAGGGACAGAAATGAGCAGTTCTTC. Translating gives CASSLVPPRDRNEQFF. The chain carries TRBV7-6 and TRBJ2-1; 7 bases match TRBD1. The CDR3 extends over 16 amino acids. The trim removed 1 base at V and 7 bases at J, leaving 10 bases unmatched. CDR1 and CDR2 from the germline V gene are SGHVS and FNYEAQ. Looking up the rest from reference TRBV7-6 and TRBJ2-1 gives the full variable domain: GAGVSQSPRYKVTKRGQDVALRCDPISGHVSLYWYRQALGQGPEFLTYFNYEAQQDKSGLPNDRFSAERPEGSISTLTIQRTEQRDSAMYRCASSLVPPRDRNEQFFGPGTRLTVL.

Turning to this clonotype: The junction differs from germline at one of its ends, possibly a read error. The chain joins TRBV7-6 to TRBJ2-1, with D perhaps TRBD2 (6 bases). CDR3 size: 16 residues. Germline V gives CDR1 SGHVS, CDR2 FNYEAQ. CDR3 protein: CVSSLGAAGSGNEQFF. In DNA, the CDR3 is TGTGTCAGCAGCTTAGGGGCGGCGGGGTCTGGGAATGAGCAGTTCTTC.

The chain employs TRBV29-1 and TRBJ2-2; no firm D call. Trimming removed 5 bases at V and 7 bases at J, with 5 bases between. Germline V lookup: CDR1 SQVTM, CDR2 ANQGSEA. The CDR3 loop spans 10 amino acids. CDR3 protein: CSVSIGELFF. DNA for the CDR3: TGCAGCGTTTCTATCGGGGAGCTGTTTTTT.

This clonotype was found a few times. V is TRBV7-9 and J is TRBJ2-6, with a possible D match to TRBD1 (5 bases). Trimming removed 6 bases at V and 2 bases at J, with 17 bases between. The CDR3 covers 17 residues. Germline values: CDR1 SEHNR, CDR2 FQNEAQ (reference sequence). This CDR3 is CASRHLRDTTGANVLTF. CDR3 coding DNA: TGTGCCAGCAGACATCTCAGGGATACGACTGGGGCCAACGTCCTGACTTTC.

The table lists this clonotype with many counts. The chain combines TRBV7-3 with TRBJ2-3, with D possibly being TRBD2 (6 bases). Germline V lookup: CDR1 SGHTA, CDR2 FQGTGA. The V end lost 2 bases, the J end lost 3 bases, and 15 bases lay between the germline ends. CDR3 length: 16 amino acids. The CDR3 region is CASSLFQGRGTDTQYF. CDR3 nucleotides: TGTGCCAGCAGCTTATTCCAAGGGCGGGGTACAGATACGCAGTATTTT.

This clonotype was seen only a few times. This chain uses TRBV5-1 with TRBJ2-7; 12 bases are shared with TRBD1. Germline V gene sequence: CDR1 SGHRS, CDR2 YFSETQ. The CDR3 is 14 amino acids. The V segment lost 4 bases and the J segment 5 bases; nucleotides outside the gene matches: 4. As DNA, the CDR3 is TGCGCCAGCAGCGCGGGACAGGGGGCCCACGAGCAGTACTTC. It specifies CASSAGQGAHEQYF.

As concerns this clonotype: A read error is the likely source, as a far larger clone sits one nucleotide away. The chain uses TRBV6-2 or TRBV6-3 and TRBJ2-1; the D gene is possibly TRBD2 (5 bases). The germline gives CDR1 MNHEY, CDR2 SVGEGT. This CDR3 spans 12 amino acids. The ends were cut back, 6 bases at V and 8 bases at J, with 11 bases in the middle. The chain's CDR3 is CASSPEGYEQFF. DNA for the CDR3: TGTGCCAGCAGCCCAGAGGGCTATGAGCAGTTCTTC.

J is TRBJ2-5 and V is TRBV12-3 or TRBV12-4; D assignment may be TRBD1 or TRBD2 (5 bases each). This CDR3 region has 19 residues. The V and J ends lost 3 bases and 2 bases respectively, with 25 bases between them. CDR3 sequence reads: CASSFPPHNPGPKQETQYF. CDR3 nucleotide sequence: TGTGCCAGCAGTTTCCCACCGCATAATCCGGGACCCAAGCAAGAGACCCAGTACTTC.

The rearrangement uses TRBV11-2 and TRBJ2-7; TRBD2 is a possible D gene (6 bases). Deletions cut 8 bases from V and 3 bases from J, with 14 bases between. The CDR3 is made up of 13 amino acids. The germline V gene has CDR1 SGHAT and CDR2 FQNNGV. The CDR3 DNA is TGTGCCAGCCGCGGACCAGCGGGCTACGAGCAGTACGTC. Encoded protein: CASRGPAGYEQYV.